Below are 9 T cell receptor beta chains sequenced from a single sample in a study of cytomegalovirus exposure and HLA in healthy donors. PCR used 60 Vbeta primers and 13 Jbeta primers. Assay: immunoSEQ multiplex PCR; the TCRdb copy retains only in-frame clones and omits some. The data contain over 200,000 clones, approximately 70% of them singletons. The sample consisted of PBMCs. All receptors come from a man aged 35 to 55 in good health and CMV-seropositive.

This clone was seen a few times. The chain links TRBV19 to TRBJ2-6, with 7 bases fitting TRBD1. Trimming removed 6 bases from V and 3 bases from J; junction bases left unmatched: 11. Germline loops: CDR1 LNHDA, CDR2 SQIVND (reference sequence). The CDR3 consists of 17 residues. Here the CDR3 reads CASRRGTEGIGANVLTF. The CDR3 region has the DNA TGTGCCAGTAGGAGGGGGACAGAGGGTATTGGGGCCAACGTCCTGACTTTC.

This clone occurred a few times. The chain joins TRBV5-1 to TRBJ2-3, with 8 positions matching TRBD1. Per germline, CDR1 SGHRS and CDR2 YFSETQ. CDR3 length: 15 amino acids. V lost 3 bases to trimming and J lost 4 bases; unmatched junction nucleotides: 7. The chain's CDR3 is CASSSQAGGPDTQYF. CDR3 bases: TGCGCCAGCAGCTCCCAAGCAGGGGGCCCAGATACGCAGTATTTT.

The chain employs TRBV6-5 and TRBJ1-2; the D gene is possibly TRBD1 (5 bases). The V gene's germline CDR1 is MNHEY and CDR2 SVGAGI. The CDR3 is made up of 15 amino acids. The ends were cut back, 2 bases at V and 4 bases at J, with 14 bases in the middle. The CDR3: CASSYAGHSFYGYTF. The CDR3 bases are TGTGCCAGCAGTTACGCGGGGCACTCCTTCTATGGCTACACCTTC.

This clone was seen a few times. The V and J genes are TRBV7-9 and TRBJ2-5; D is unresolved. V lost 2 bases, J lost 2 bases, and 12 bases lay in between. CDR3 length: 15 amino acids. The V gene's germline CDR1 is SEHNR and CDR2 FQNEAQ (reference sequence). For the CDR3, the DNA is TGTGCCAGCAGCTTATTTAGCACGGAACAAGAGACCCAGTACTTC. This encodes CASSLFSTEQETQYF.

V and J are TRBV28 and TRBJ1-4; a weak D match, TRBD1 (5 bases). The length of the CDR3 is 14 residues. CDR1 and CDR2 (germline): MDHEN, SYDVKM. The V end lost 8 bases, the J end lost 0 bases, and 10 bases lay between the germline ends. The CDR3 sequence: CASHPTATNEKLFF. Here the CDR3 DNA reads TGTGCCAGCCACCCGACAGCAACTAATGAAAAACTGTTTTTT.

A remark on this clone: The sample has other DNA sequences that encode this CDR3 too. The DNA for the CDR3 is TGTGCCAGCAGTCTAACCGTTAACACTGAAGCTTTCTTT. Its protein product is CASSLTVNTEAFF. The J gene is TRBJ1-1, the V gene TRBV6-5; no reliable D call. V lost 5 bases, J lost 2 bases, and 9 bases lay in between. This CDR3 is built from 13 residues. CDR1 is MNHEY, CDR2 SVGAGI, per germline.

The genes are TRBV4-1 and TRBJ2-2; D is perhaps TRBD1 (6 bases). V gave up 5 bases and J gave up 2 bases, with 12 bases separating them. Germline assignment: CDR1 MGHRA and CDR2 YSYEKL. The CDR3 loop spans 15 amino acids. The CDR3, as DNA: TGCGCCAGCAGCACCCGGGACACTAACACCGGGGAGCTGTTTTTT. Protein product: CASSTRDTNTGELFF.

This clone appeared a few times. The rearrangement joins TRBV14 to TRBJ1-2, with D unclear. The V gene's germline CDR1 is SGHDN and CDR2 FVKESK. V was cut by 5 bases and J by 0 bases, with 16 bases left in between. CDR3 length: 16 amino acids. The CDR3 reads CASSYGLWLANYGYTF. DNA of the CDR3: TGTGCCAGCAGCTATGGACTGTGGCTAGCTAACTATGGCTACACCTTC.

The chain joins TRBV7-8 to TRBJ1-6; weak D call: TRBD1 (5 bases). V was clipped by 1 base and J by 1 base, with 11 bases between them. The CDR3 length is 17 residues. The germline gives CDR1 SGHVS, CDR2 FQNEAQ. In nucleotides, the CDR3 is TGTGCCAGCAGCTTAGGGGGGGGGAATTCCTATAATTCACCCCTCCACTTT. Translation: CASSLGGGNSYNSPLHF.